This T cell receptor (beta chain) was profiled in a study of T cells after yellow fever vaccination. Looking at the study overall: Where fractions had low cell numbers, libraries were prepared from them with the SMART-Seq v4 Ultra Low Input RNA kit.

The sample holds a few counts of this clonotype. What it recognizes is unknown. General study findings and limits: Any FACS-sorted repertoire could hold abundant clonotypes that contaminate it from the bulk population. It was the secondary response that reached its peak faster, day 5 versus 15, but it was weaker. Booster samples showed a return of most primary-vaccination clones (under 97% CD4, about 87% CD8).

This CDR3 is built from 16 residues. V lost 5 bases to trimming and J lost 3 bases; unmatched junction nucleotides: 10. Germline values: CDR1 SGHTA, CDR2 FQGNSA. TCRdb passed the 5' RACE reads through MiXCR, listing each CDR3 protein once. The sample holds under 80,000 distinct CDR3 sequences, about 7% seen once. The TCR was taken from a man aged 25 to 40 who received the YFV17D yellow fever vaccine. The rearrangement links TRBV7-2 to TRBJ2-7, with TRBD1 matching 10 bases. Sequencing used CD8+ T cells sorted from PBMCs, obtained 15 days after the yellow fever booster vaccination. The CDR3 region is CASSPGLGQGSYEQYF. The CDR3 DNA reads TGTGCCAGCAGCCCCGGACTGGGACAGGGGAGCTACGAGCAGTACTTC.